This TCR beta chain originates from a study of cytomegalovirus exposure and HLA in healthy donors. V was pared by 5 bases and J by 0 bases, with 7 bases of the junction left unmatched. The CDR3 is made up of 16 amino acids. Germline CDR1 is SGHTA and CDR2 is FQGTGA. Although they were nominally healthy when sampled, donors likely had unrecorded immune exposures. PCR involved 60 Vbeta and 13 Jbeta primers. TCRdb's copy holds only in-frame clones and misses some; the assay was immunoSEQ multiplex PCR. The table records more than 200,000 clones, 82% of them present only once. This clone has a single count.

The sequence came from a man aged 35 to 55 in good health and CMV-seropositive. V gene TRBV7-3 combines with J gene TRBJ2-1; 7 bases match TRBD2. The sequenced sample was PBMCs. This CDR3 reads CASSRSSGSSYNEQFF. The CDR3 coding sequence is TGTGCCAGCAGCCGCTCTAGCGGTAGCTCCTACAATGAGCAGTTCTTC.